The 27 T cell receptor beta chains below all came from one sample that was sequenced in a study of blood T cells in healthy people across ages. A second PCR of roughly 7 to 11 cycles used a sample-barcoded 5' primer and a J-beta primer mix. MiXCR was run by TCRdb on the 5' RACE reads, yielding one entry per CDR3 protein. The table has approximately 680,000 distinct CDR3 sequences, about a third seen once; the top ten hold 15%. Material for sequencing was blood. These TCRs come from a woman of 80 years or more in good health.

The chain has TRBV6-1 and TRBJ1-2, with 11 positions matching TRBD1. Germline lookup yields CDR1 MNHNS and CDR2 SASEGT. With 2 bases clipped from V and 4 bases from J, the junction kept 9 bases outside the gene matches. The CDR3 covers 17 residues. CDR3 in DNA: TGTGCCAGCAGTGAATTAGGACAGGGGGCGCGAGGCTATGGCTACACCTTC. This sequence encodes CASSELGQGARGYGYTF.

This clonotype was seen repeatedly, ten times or more. The chain is built from TRBV6-5 and TRBJ2-5, with TRBD2 as a possible D gene (6 bases). This CDR3 has 14 residues. V lost 0 bases, J lost 5 bases, and 10 bases lay in between. Germline V gene data show CDR1 as MNHEY and CDR2 as SVGAGI. The CDR3 nucleotides read TGTGCCAGCAGTTACTCAGGAGGGTTCGAGACCCAGTACTTC. This sequence encodes CASSYSGGFETQYF.

For this clonotype: A read error may explain this, as a much larger clone is one base away. The rearrangement links TRBV5-1 to TRBJ1-5; D is unclear. Germline V lookup: CDR1 SGHRS, CDR2 YFSETQ. V was pared by 1 base and J by 9 bases, with 11 bases between. This CDR3 spans 13 amino acids. In DNA, the CDR3 is TGCGCCAGCAGCTTGCTCCACGATCGGCCCCAGCATTTT. Amino acids: CASSLLHDRPQHF.

Notes on this clonotype: A much larger clone lies a single base off, so this may be a read error. The V and J genes are TRBV6-5 and TRBJ2-6; D unresolved. Between the trimmed V and J ends, which lost 1 base and 2 bases, there was a span of 9 bases. This CDR3 is built from 16 residues. Per germline, CDR1 MNHEY and CDR2 SVGAGI. CDR3: CASSYLPGAGANVLTF. The CDR3 DNA sequence: TGTGCCAGCAGTTACTTGCCAGGAGCTGGGGCCAACGTCCTGACTTTC.

The chain has TRBV5-1 and TRBJ2-5; 10 positions match TRBD1. The closer fit of TRBJ2-7 to the DNA end suggests the J call may be wrong. CDR1 is SGHRS, CDR2 YFSETQ, per germline. CDR3 size: 12 residues. The CDR3 loop is CAGGQGAYEQYF. In DNA form, the CDR3 reads TGCGCCGGCGGACAGGGGGCCTACGAGCAGTACTTC.

This clonotype showed up many times. The V call is TRBV15, the J call TRBJ2-7; D may correspond to TRBD1 or TRBD2 (10 bases each). This CDR3 spans 14 amino acids. CDR1 is LNHNV, CDR2 YYDKDF, per germline (reference sequence). V lost 5 bases and J lost 7, with 18 bases in between. DNA of the CDR3: TGTGCCACCAGCCGGGACAGGGGACTAGCGGAGCAGTACTTC. Translated, it gives CATSRDRGLAEQYF. The full variable domain, with the rest looked up from reference TRBV15 and TRBJ2-7, is DAMVIQNPRYQVTQFGKPVTLSCSQTLNHNVMYWYQQKSSQAPKLLFHYYDKDFNNEADTPDNFQSRRPNTSFCFLDIRSPGLGDTAMYLCATSRDRGLAEQYFGPGTRLTVT.

In this sample, this clonotype turned up many times. The genes are TRBV29-1 and TRBJ1-1, with TRBD1 matching over 9 bases. The V gene end was trimmed by 6 bases and the J gene end by 3 bases; junction bases not matched to a gene: 5. The CDR3 length is 13 residues. Germline-derived CDR1 and CDR2 are SQVTM and ANQGSEA. This CDR3 reads CSVSNRGHTEAFF. DNA of the CDR3: TGCAGCGTCTCTAACAGGGGGCACACTGAAGCTTTCTTT.

This clonotype was seen only a few times. This rearrangement joins TRBV7-8 to TRBJ1-5; a weak D match, TRBD1 (6 bases). Between the trimmed V and J ends, which lost 1 base and 7 bases, there was a span of 14 bases. Germline V gene lookup returns CDR1 SGHVS and CDR2 FQNEAQ. The CDR3 sequence is 15 residues long. CDR3 DNA sequence: TGTGCCAGCAGCTTAGGGGGGGCTATCGGGCAGCCCCAGCATTTT. Translating it yields CASSLGGAIGQPQHF.

In its sample, this clonotype was seen a few times. This sequence joins TRBV28 and TRBJ2-3, with D possibly matching TRBD2 (5 bases). Trimming removed 2 bases at V and 2 bases at J, with 14 bases between. This CDR3 has 16 residues. CDR1 and CDR2 from the germline V gene are MDHEN and SYDVKM. The CDR3 DNA reads TGTGCCAGCAGTTTAAGGACTCCAGACCTCACAGATACGCAGTATTTT. Translation: CASSLRTPDLTDTQYF. Variable domain in full (rest from reference TRBV28 and TRBJ2-3): DVKVTQSSRYLVKRTGEKVFLECVQDMDHENMFWYRQDPGLGLRLIYFSYDVKMKEKGDIPEGYSVSREKKERFSLILESASTNQTSMYLCASSLRTPDLTDTQYFGPGTRLTVL.

Many counts were recorded for this clonotype. The chain combines TRBV6-1 with TRBJ2-3, with no clear D. Germline V lookup: CDR1 MNHNS, CDR2 SASEGT. The length of the CDR3 is 13 residues. The V end lost 3 bases, the J end lost 6 bases, and 10 bases lay between the germline ends. The CDR3 here is CASSDIIGDTQYF. The CDR3 nucleotides are TGTGCCAGCAGTGACATCATTGGGGATACGCAGTATTTT.

In this sample, this clonotype turned up many times. This chain joins TRBV20-1 and TRBJ2-7; 8 bases fit TRBD1. J lost 3 bases, V lost 3 bases, and 13 bases had no gene match. There are 16 residues in the CDR3. Germline-derived CDR1 and CDR2 are DFQATT and SNEGSKA (reference sequence). The CDR3 protein is CSARVPMGQDNYEQYF. The DNA of the CDR3 is TGCAGTGCTAGGGTACCGATGGGACAGGACAACTACGAGCAGTACTTC.

Ten or more counts support this clonotype. This rearrangement joins TRBV7-9 to TRBJ1-5; D possibly corresponds to TRBD1 (6 bases). The ends were cut back, 2 bases at V and 4 bases at J, with 12 bases in the middle. Germline V lookup: CDR1 SEHNR, CDR2 FQNEAQ (reference sequence). The CDR3 is made up of 15 amino acids. CDR3 protein: CASSLSGEVNQPQHF. The CDR3 DNA reads TGTGCCAGCAGCTTATCAGGGGAGGTTAATCAGCCCCAGCATTTT.

This clonotype has a handful of counts. A much larger clone sits a single nucleotide away, making a read error possible. This chain connects TRBV20-1 to TRBJ2-1; tentative D call: TRBD1 (5 bases). The tail of the sequence fits TRBJ2-7 better, so the J call may be wrong. The CDR3 has 15 residues. Germline-derived CDR1 and CDR2 are DFQATT and SNEGSKA (reference sequence). The CDR3 region is CSASPTVSSYNEQYF. CDR3 DNA sequence: TGCAGTGCTTCTCCGACAGTTAGCTCCTACAATGAGCAGTACTTC.

This chain connects TRBV2 to TRBJ2-7; D ambiguous. The V end was cut by 5 bases, the J end by 5 bases, with 4 bases between. CDR1 is SNHLY and CDR2 is FYNNEI in the germline V gene. This CDR3 contains 10 residues. The CDR3: CASSLNEQYF. The CDR3 region has the DNA TGTGCCAGCAGTCTGAACGAGCAGTACTTC.

Only a few counts were recorded for this clonotype. This chain links TRBV28 with TRBJ2-2, with D unresolved. This CDR3 region has 14 residues. In germline, CDR1 is MDHEN, CDR2 SYDVKM. With 3 bases removed from V and 3 bases from J, the gap between germline ends came to 8 bases. The chain's CDR3 is CASSLRGYTGELFF. The CDR3 DNA sequence: TGTGCCAGCAGTTTGAGAGGCTACACCGGGGAGCTGTTTTTT.

As concerns this clonotype: With a much larger clone just one base away, this may be a read error. This sequence joins TRBV27 and TRBJ2-5; 11 bases agree with TRBD1. The V segment lost 7 bases and the J segment 11 bases; nucleotides outside the gene matches: 12. The CDR3 totals 14 residues. The germline V gene encodes CDR1 MNHEY and CDR2 SMNVEV (reference sequence). CDR3 coding DNA: TGTGCCAGCACCGTGGACAGGGGGCGGGATGAGCAGTACTTC. It translates to CASTVDRGRDEQYF.

V usage is TRBV15 and J usage is TRBJ1-1; D possibly corresponds to TRBD1 (5 bases). The V and J ends lost 7 bases and 0 bases respectively, with 12 bases between them. CDR1 is LNHNV and CDR2 is YYDKDF in the germline V gene (reference sequence). The CDR3 totals 14 residues. CDR3 in amino acids: CATTGGRMNTEAFF. In nucleotides, the CDR3 is TGTGCCACCACGGGGGGGAGAATGAACACTGAAGCTTTCTTT.

The rearrangement links TRBV27 to TRBJ1-2; the D gene is possibly TRBD1 (5 bases). The CDR3 totals 15 residues. V shed 2 bases and J shed 0 bases, with 10 bases lying between them. CDR1 and CDR2 (germline): MNHEY, SMNVEV (reference sequence). This CDR3 reads CASSLQGRANYGYTF. The CDR3 coding sequence is TGTGCCAGCAGTTTACAGGGCAGAGCTAACTATGGCTACACCTTC.

This clonotype was detected ten times or more. The chain couples TRBV4-1 to TRBJ1-1, with D perhaps TRBD1 (6 bases). V was shortened by 6 bases and J by 3 bases, with 20 bases between the two germline ends. Germline assignment: CDR1 MGHRA and CDR2 YSYEKL. The CDR3 sequence is 16 residues long. CDR3 coding DNA: TGCGCCAGCAGGCGGGAACAGGGAAGTAAGGACACTGAAGCTTTCTTT. Translated: CASRREQGSKDTEAFF.

The chain couples TRBV5-1 to TRBJ2-1, with 14 bases aligning to TRBD2. The CDR3 loop spans 17 amino acids. V trimming: 0 bases; J trimming: 9 bases; junction bases outside the gene matches: 8. Germline V gives CDR1 SGHRS, CDR2 YFSETQ. The chain's CDR3 is CASSLGLAGGLTPEQFF. The CDR3 DNA follows: TGCGCCAGCAGCTTGGGACTAGCGGGAGGGTTAACCCCTGAGCAGTTCTTC.

This clonotype has just a few counts. V and J are TRBV28 and TRBJ1-2; maybe TRBD1 (6 bases). The germline gives CDR1 MDHEN, CDR2 SYDVKM. The CDR3 runs 15 residues. Trimming took off 11 bases at V and 4 bases at J, with 23 bases between the two ends. CDR3 protein: CAGAGGAGGTYGYTF. For the CDR3, the DNA is TGTGCCGGAGCGGGGGGCGCGGGGGGGACCTATGGCTACACCTTC.

For this clonotype: This may arise from a read error, as a much more abundant clone is one base away. The gene calls are TRBV6-1 and TRBJ2-7; D is perhaps TRBD1 (6 bases). The CDR3 contains 14 residues. V dropped 4 bases and J dropped 3 bases, with 13 bases sitting between them. Germline V lookup: CDR1 MNHNS, CDR2 SASEGT. The CDR3, as DNA: TGTGCCAGCAGTGGAGGGGGACCGAACTACGAGCAGTACTTC. This codes for CASSGGGPNYEQYF.

In the case of this clonotype: A read error may explain this, as a much larger clone is one base away. The genes are TRBV20-1 and TRBJ2-7; D is undetermined. The CDR3 is 13 amino acids. V was pared by 7 bases and J by 0 bases, with 13 bases between. The germline V gene has CDR1 DFQATT and CDR2 SNEGSKA (reference sequence). The CDR3 here is CSVVGRSSYEQYF. The CDR3 DNA sequence: TGCAGTGTCGTGGGCAGAAGCTCCTACGAGCAGTACTTC.

This clonotype was seen many times. The chain couples TRBV20-1 to TRBJ2-5, with a possible D match to TRBD2 (7 bases). Deletions cut 8 bases from V and 5 bases from J, with 21 bases between. CDR1 and CDR2 (germline): DFQATT, SNEGSKA (reference sequence). This CDR3 is 14 amino acids long. DNA for the CDR3: TGCAGTTGTGGGGGGAGGGGGATTGGTGAGACCCAGTACTTC. The encoded protein is CSCGGRGIGETQYF.

To note about this clonotype: A single base separates this from a much larger clone, so it may be a read error. This chain links TRBV2 with TRBJ2-3; TRBD1 aligns across 7 bases. CDR1 and CDR2 (germline): SNHLY, FYNNEI. The CDR3 is made up of 15 amino acids. The chain's CDR3 is CASSERGQNTNTQYF. CDR3 sequence (DNA): TGTGCCAGCAGTGAAAGGGGGCAGAACACAAATACGCAGTATTTT. Complete variable domain (other parts from reference TRBV2 and TRBJ2-3): EPEVTQTPSHQVTQMGQEVILRCVPISNHLYFYWYRQILGQKVEFLVSFYNNEISEKSEIFDDQFSVERPDGSNFTLKIRSTKLEDSAMYFCASSERGQNTNTQYFGPGTRLTVL.

This rearrangement joins TRBV20-1 to TRBJ1-1; 7 nucleotides agree with TRBD1. The CDR3 totals 15 residues. Germline V gene data show CDR1 as DFQATT and CDR2 as SNEGSKA (reference sequence). Trimming took 5 bases from V and 5 from J; bases not matched to a gene: 14. DNA of the CDR3: TGCAGTGCTTTCCCCCTGACAGGGAGGGCAACTGAAGCTTTCTTT. Its protein product is CSAFPLTGRATEAFF.

Worth noting for this clonotype: At one boundary the junction diverges from the germline segment, which might be a read error. The genes are TRBV6-1 and TRBJ2-2, with 7 bases matching TRBD2. Germline V CDR1 and CDR2: MNHNS, SASEGT. CDR3 size: 18 residues. CDR3 DNA: TGTACCAGCAGTGAAATCCGAGCGGGGAAACCGAACACCGGGGAGCTGTTTTTT. This translates into CTSSEIRAGKPNTGELFF.